Presented here are 31 T cell receptor beta chains from one specimen sequenced in a study of cytomegalovirus exposure and HLA in healthy donors. A multiplex PCR was run with 60 Vbeta primers and 13 Jbeta primers. Libraries were prepared by immunoSEQ multiplex PCR; TCRdb keeps only in-frame clonotypes and omits some of them. The sample has a few hundred thousand clones, about 79% seen once. Sequenced: PBMCs. The source is a man between 18 and 35 years old in good health and CMV-seronegative.

The genes are TRBV28 and TRBJ1-2; 11 nucleotides align to TRBD1. This CDR3 has 13 amino acids. V was pared by 10 bases and J by 2 bases, with 3 bases of the junction left unmatched. The germline CDR1 and CDR2 sequences are MDHEN and SYDVKM. Here the CDR3 DNA reads TGTGCCAACCGGGACAGGGGGAACTATGGCTACACCTTC. It codes for CANRDRGNYGYTF.

The V gene is TRBV5-1, the J gene TRBJ1-2; possible D gene TRBD1, 6 bases. The CDR3 contains 15 residues. Germline values: CDR1 SGHRS, CDR2 YFSETQ. V gave up 0 bases and J gave up 3 bases, with 12 bases separating them. This chain's CDR3 is CASSLVWGPDYGYTF. The CDR3 DNA sequence: TGCGCCAGCAGCTTGGTGTGGGGGCCGGACTATGGCTACACCTTC.

The chain carries TRBV7-9 and TRBJ2-7; 7 bases are a match to TRBD1. There are 15 residues in the CDR3. CDR1 is SEHNR and CDR2 is FQNEAQ in the germline V gene (reference sequence). V lost 4 bases and J lost 6; bases outside the gene matches: 12. Written as DNA, the CDR3 is TGTGCCAGCAGCTCCGCCCGACAGGGCGGCAGCGAGCAGTACTTC. Its protein product is CASSSARQGGSEQYF.

The chain uses TRBV18 and TRBJ2-7, with 8 bases lining up with TRBD1. This CDR3 region has 15 residues. Germline assignment: CDR1 KGHSH and CDR2 LQKENI. Trimming took 2 bases from V and 3 from J; bases not matched to a gene: 6. CDR3 amino acids: CASSPKDRAFYEQYF. The DNA of the CDR3 is TGTGCCAGCTCACCAAAGGACAGGGCGTTCTACGAGCAGTACTTC.

This chain joins TRBV29-1 and TRBJ1-2; a weak D match, TRBD1 (6 bases). This CDR3 region has 13 residues. Germline CDR1 is SQVTM and CDR2 is ANQGSEA. Trimming pared 1 base from V and 8 bases from J, leaving 14 bases between. For the CDR3, the DNA is TGCAGCGTTGAAGTGGGCCAGGGGCAGGGCTACACCTTC. This sequence encodes CSVEVGQGQGYTF.

The rearrangement joins TRBV12-5 to TRBJ2-7, with a weak D call TRBD2 (5 bases). The V and J ends lost 2 bases and 7 bases respectively, with 9 bases between them. The CDR3 consists of 12 residues. Germline lookup yields CDR1 LGHNT and CDR2 FRNRAP. The CDR3 DNA follows: TGTGCTAGTGGTTTGCCAAGACTAGAGCAGTACTTC. It yields the protein CASGLPRLEQYF.

This clone was recorded once. J is TRBJ2-3 and V is TRBV4-1; tentative D call: TRBD2 (5 bases). CDR3 length: 14 amino acids. Trimming shortened V by 0 bases and J by 5 bases, and 9 bases separated the two germline ends. The germline V gene has CDR1 MGHRA and CDR2 YSYEKL. CDR3 region: CASSQEEAEDTQYF. CDR3 bases: TGCGCCAGCAGCCAAGAGGAGGCCGAAGATACGCAGTATTTT.

The chain carries TRBV30 and TRBJ1-2; weak D call: TRBD1 (6 bases). V lost 6 bases and J lost 1, with 18 bases in between. Germline CDR1 and CDR2: GTSNPN and SVGIG (reference sequence). This CDR3 is 15 amino acids long. The CDR3 loop reads CACYYRQAVNYGYTF. Here the CDR3 DNA reads TGTGCCTGTTACTATAGACAGGCCGTTAACTATGGCTACACCTTC.

This clone has a single count. CDR3 sequence: CASSLLGGQALNTEAFF. The CDR3 DNA follows: TGCGCCAGCAGCTTACTGGGGGGGCAGGCTTTGAACACTGAAGCTTTCTTT. V and J are TRBV5-1 and TRBJ1-1; D perhaps matches TRBD1 (6 bases). This CDR3 region has 17 residues. The V and J ends lost 2 bases and 0 bases respectively, with 17 bases between them. In germline, CDR1 is SGHRS, CDR2 YFSETQ.

On this clone: At the DNA level, this CDR3 is encoded by other sequences in the same sample as well. The chain links TRBV27 to TRBJ2-3, with 8 bases lining up with TRBD2. Trimming removed 6 bases from V and 3 bases from J; junction bases left unmatched: 8. CDR3 length: 15 amino acids. In germline, CDR1 is MNHEY, CDR2 SMNVEV (reference sequence). As DNA, the CDR3 is TGTGCCAGCAGCTTCTTGGTAGCGGGGACAGATACGCAGTATTTT. Its translation is CASSFLVAGTDTQYF.

The chain employs TRBV5-1 and TRBJ2-7; D possibly corresponds to TRBD1 (5 bases). V lost 2 bases, J lost 3 bases, and 15 bases lay in between. The CDR3 is 15 amino acids. In germline, CDR1 is SGHRS, CDR2 YFSETQ. The CDR3 DNA reads as TGCGCCAGCAGCTTCGTGGCAGGGCAGGACTACGAGCAGTACTTC. This sequence encodes CASSFVAGQDYEQYF.

The chain links TRBV5-1 to TRBJ2-7; D remains unclear. V gave up 0 bases and J gave up 5 bases, with 9 bases separating them. CDR3 size: 13 residues. Germline V CDR1 and CDR2: SGHRS, YFSETQ. CDR3 in DNA: TGCGCCAGCAGCTTGGCTCAGGTCGACGAGCAGTACTTC. As protein: CASSLAQVDEQYF. Complete variable domain (other parts from reference TRBV5-1 and TRBJ2-7): KAGVTQTPRYLIKTRGQQVTLSCSPISGHRSVSWYQQTPGQGLQFLFEYFSETQRNKGNFPGRFSGRQFSNSRSEMNVSTLELGDSALYLCASSLAQVDEQYFGPGTRLTVT.

The V and J genes are TRBV7-3 and TRBJ2-1; 8 bases align to TRBD2. The CDR3 loop spans 15 amino acids. Germline CDR1 and CDR2: SGHTA and FQGTGA. V gave up 5 bases and J gave up 4 bases; unmatched junction bases: 7. DNA of the CDR3: TGTGCCAGCAGCCCTGGGACTAGATCTTACAATGAGCAGTTCTTC. Amino acids: CASSPGTRSYNEQFF.

V gene TRBV7-3 combines with J gene TRBJ1-2; D unresolved. CDR1 is SGHTA, CDR2 FQGTGA, per germline. CDR3 length equals 15 residues. V was trimmed by 5 bases and J by 2 bases, leaving 15 bases between them. This CDR3 is CASSPYLTANYGYTF. The CDR3 region has the DNA TGTGCCAGCAGCCCCTATTTAACAGCCAACTATGGCTACACCTTC. The full variable domain, rest sourced from reference TRBV7-3 and TRBJ1-2, is GAGVSQTPSNKVTEKGKYVELRCDPISGHTALYWYRQSLGQGPEFLIYFQGTGAADDSGLPNDRFFAVRPEGSVSTLKIQRTERGDSAVYLCASSPYLTANYGYTFGSGTRLTVV.

The CDR3 loop is CASTETGGRYEQYF. The DNA for the CDR3 is TGTGCCAGCACTGAAACAGGGGGTCGGTACGAGCAGTACTTC. The V and J genes are TRBV27 and TRBJ2-7; 8 bases are shared with TRBD1. The junction had 9 bases not matched to a gene; V was cut back by 7 bases and J by 4 bases. The CDR3 runs 14 residues. Germline CDR1 MNHEY, CDR2 SMNVEV (reference sequence).

The chain has TRBV7-9 and TRBJ2-3, with TRBD2 matching over 7 bases. Germline V gene data show CDR1 as SEHNR and CDR2 as FQNEAQ (reference sequence). CDR3 length: 14 residues. The J segment lost 1 base and the V segment lost 8 bases, leaving 6 bases of the junction unmatched. In DNA, the CDR3 is TGTGCCAGCGAAGGGGCGGGGGGCACAGATACGCAGTATTTT. Amino acid sequence: CASEGAGGTDTQYF.

This chain links TRBV5-5 with TRBJ2-7, with D unresolved. From germline, CDR1 is SGHKS and CDR2 YYEKEE (reference sequence). The CDR3 has 17 amino acids. Trimming left V 4 bases short and J 0 bases short, with 20 bases between. CDR3: CASSGEMTAGNSYEQYF. In DNA form, the CDR3 reads TGTGCCAGCAGCGGCGAAATGACGGCAGGCAACTCCTACGAGCAGTACTTC.

The CDR3 DNA reads TGTGCCAGCAGTTTATCGTCGGGAGTATACACAGATACGCAGTATTTT. Translated: CASSLSSGVYTDTQYF. The chain has TRBV27 and TRBJ2-3; perhaps TRBD2 as D (6 bases). The CDR3 runs to 16 residues. The V gene lost 0 bases and the J gene lost 2 bases, with 12 bases spanning the gap. Per germline, CDR1 MNHEY and CDR2 SMNVEV (reference sequence).

The V gene is TRBV11-2, the J gene TRBJ1-2; D may be TRBD1 (6 bases). CDR3 length: 14 amino acids. CDR1 is SGHAT and CDR2 is FQNNGV in the germline V gene. V was clipped by 3 bases and J by 5 bases, with 13 bases between them. The CDR3 is CASSFKPGTYGYTF. In nucleotides, the CDR3 is TGTGCCAGCAGCTTTAAACCGGGGACATATGGCTACACCTTC.

This chain links TRBV5-1 with TRBJ2-3; D is possibly TRBD2 (5 bases). Germline V gene lookup returns CDR1 SGHRS and CDR2 YFSETQ. The V end lost 4 bases, the J end lost 6 bases, and 18 bases lay between the germline ends. This CDR3 has 15 residues. Here the CDR3 reads CASSPGLHALDTQYF. The DNA for the CDR3 is TGCGCCAGCAGCCCCGGACTCCATGCCCTCGATACGCAGTATTTT.

The chain uses TRBV19 and TRBJ2-7; tentatively, D is TRBD1 (6 bases). CDR3 length equals 14 residues. The germline V gene has CDR1 LNHDA and CDR2 SQIVND (reference sequence). V lost 4 bases to trimming and J lost 0 bases, with 10 bases between them. The CDR3 bases are TGTGCCAGTAGTAGGACAGCCCCCTCCTACGAGCAGTACTTC. Protein product: CASSRTAPSYEQYF.

In nucleotides, the CDR3 is TGTGCCAGCAGTTACTTTGGGGGGGCGAACACCGGGGAGCTGTTTTTT. Protein sequence: CASSYFGGANTGELFF. The chain recombines TRBV6-6 with TRBJ2-2; 7 bases match TRBD2. The V segment lost 1 base and the J segment 0 bases; nucleotides outside the gene matches: 2. This CDR3 comprises 16 residues. Per the germline V gene, CDR1 is MNHNY and CDR2 is SVGAGI (reference sequence).

This sequence joins TRBV7-2 and TRBJ2-3; a weak D match, TRBD2 (6 bases). This CDR3 spans 15 amino acids. Trimming took 3 bases from V and 1 from J, leaving 11 bases between them. Germline assignment: CDR1 SGHTA and CDR2 FQGNSA. CDR3 in amino acids: CASSFEAGRTDTQYF. The CDR3 coding sequence is TGTGCCAGCAGCTTTGAGGCGGGGCGCACAGATACGCAGTATTTT.

The chain is built from TRBV4-2 and TRBJ2-2; a weak D match, TRBD2 (5 bases). V was cut by 3 bases and J by 1 base, with 9 bases left in between. The CDR3 covers 15 residues. Germline V CDR1 and CDR2: LGHNA, YNFKEQ. This chain's CDR3 is CASSQLSENTGELFF. CDR3 sequence (DNA): TGTGCCAGCAGCCAGCTTAGCGAGAACACCGGGGAGCTGTTTTTT.

The chain couples TRBV28 to TRBJ2-7, with D possibly TRBD1 on 5 matching bases. CDR1 is MDHEN, CDR2 SYDVKM, per germline. This CDR3 region has 15 residues. V was trimmed by 8 bases and J by 3 bases, leaving 20 bases between them. The CDR3 sequence: CASRTQQGGNYEQYF. In DNA form, the CDR3 reads TGTGCCAGCCGGACCCAGCAGGGTGGCAACTACGAGCAGTACTTC.

Only one count was recorded for this clone. The chain couples TRBV5-6 to TRBJ2-7; no definite D call. From germline, CDR1 is SGHDT and CDR2 YYEEEE. V was cut by 1 base and J by 5 bases, with 19 bases left in between. The CDR3 spans 16 residues. The CDR3 DNA reads TGTGCCAGCAGCTTGTTAGTCCCGAAAGATACGCACGAGCAGTACTTC. Amino acid sequence: CASSLLVPKDTHEQYF.

To note about this clone: The sample holds other DNA sequences that translate to the same CDR3. V is TRBV30 and J is TRBJ1-1, with D possibly TRBD1 on 6 matching bases. The germline V and J ends were trimmed by 0 bases and 4 bases, with 9 bases remaining between them. CDR1 GTSNPN and CDR2 SVGIG come from the germline V gene (reference sequence). This CDR3 spans 13 amino acids. In DNA, the CDR3 is TGTGCCTGGAGTGTACGCAGGGGCACTGAAGCTTTCTTT. This encodes CAWSVRRGTEAFF.

The CDR3 coding sequence is TGTGCCAGCAGCGCGGGGGGGACAGGGGGCGATTCACCCCTCCACTTT. Protein sequence: CASSAGGTGGDSPLHF. This chain uses TRBV9 with TRBJ1-6, with TRBD1 matching over 12 bases. This CDR3 spans 16 amino acids. CDR1 is SGDLS and CDR2 is YYNGEE in the germline V gene. The V and J ends lost 3 bases and 8 bases, in that order; junction bases with no gene match: 6.

This clone showed up just once. The chain employs TRBV11-2 and TRBJ2-2; the match to TRBD2 covers 8 bases. Germline CDR1 SGHAT, CDR2 FQNNGV. V lost 9 bases to trimming and J lost 5 bases; unmatched junction nucleotides: 5. The CDR3 loop spans 13 amino acids. The CDR3 region is CASSGGQTGELFF. DNA of the CDR3: TGTGCCAGTTCGGGAGGGCAGACCGGGGAGCTGTTTTTT.

This sequence joins TRBV27 and TRBJ1-4, with 9 nucleotides matching TRBD1. V was clipped by 6 bases and J by 4 bases; unmatched bases: 9. The germline gives CDR1 MNHEY, CDR2 SMNVEV (reference sequence). This CDR3 spans 16 amino acids. The CDR3 loop reads CASRLQQGAGNEKLFF. As DNA, the CDR3 is TGTGCCAGCAGGCTCCAACAGGGGGCTGGTAATGAAAAACTGTTTTTT. The complete variable domain, with remaining parts taken from reference TRBV27 and TRBJ1-4, reads EAQVTQNPRYLITVTGKKLTVTCSQNMNHEYMSWYRQDPGLGLRQIYYSMNVEVTDKGDVPEGYKVSRKEKRNFPLILESPSPNQTSLYFCASRLQQGAGNEKLFFGSGTQLSVL.

The CDR3, as DNA: TGTGCCTGGAGTCCCCGGGACAGGGGGGTTGTCTCTCGGGGCTACACCTTC. Amino acid sequence: CAWSPRDRGVVSRGYTF. This rearrangement joins TRBV30 to TRBJ1-2; 11 nucleotides align to TRBD1. CDR1 and CDR2 (germline): GTSNPN, SVGIG (reference sequence). The CDR3 loop spans 17 amino acids. The J segment lost 8 bases and the V segment lost 2 bases, leaving 16 bases of the junction unmatched.